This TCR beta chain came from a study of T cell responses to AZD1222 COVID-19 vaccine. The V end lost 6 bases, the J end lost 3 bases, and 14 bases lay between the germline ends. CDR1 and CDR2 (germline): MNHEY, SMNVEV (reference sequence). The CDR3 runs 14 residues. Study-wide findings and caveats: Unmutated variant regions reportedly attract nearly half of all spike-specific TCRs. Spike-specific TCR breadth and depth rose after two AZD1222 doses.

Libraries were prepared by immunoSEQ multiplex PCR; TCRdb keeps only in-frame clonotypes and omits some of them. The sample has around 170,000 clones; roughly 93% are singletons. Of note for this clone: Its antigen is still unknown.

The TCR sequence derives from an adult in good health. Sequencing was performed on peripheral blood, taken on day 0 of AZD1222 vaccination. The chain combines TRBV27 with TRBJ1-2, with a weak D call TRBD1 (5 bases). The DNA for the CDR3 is TGTGCCAGCAGGTTCGTTGGGGCGGACTATGGCTACACCTTC. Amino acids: CASRFVGADYGYTF.